The rows below give T cell receptor beta chains drawn from one sample of a study of T cell responses to AZD1222 COVID-19 vaccine. The protocol was immunoSEQ multiplex PCR, while the TCRdb copy is restricted to in-frame clones and leaves out a portion. The data show 75,000 to 100,000 clones, roughly nine tenths seen once. The specimen comprised peripheral blood, sampled on day 0 of AZD1222 vaccination. These TCRs come from an adult in good health. The CDR3 runs from the conserved cysteine through the conserved F or W. Fields, in order: clone size, CDR3 length, V gene, J gene, D gene, CDR3 DNA, CDR3 protein. D genes are given only for firm matches. Clone size, where shown, is once, few, many, or a class for clones that have expanded.

clone_size: .; cdr3_length: 11; v_call: TRBV5-4; j_call: TRBJ2-7; d_call: .; cdr3_nt: TGTGCCAGCAGCTATCGCTACGAGCAGTACTTC; cdr3_aa: CASSYRYEQYF
clone_size: .; cdr3_length: 11; v_call: TRBV20-1; j_call: TRBJ2-3; d_call: TRBD2; cdr3_nt: TGCAGTGCTCGGACTAGCGGTACGCAGTATTTT; cdr3_aa: CSARTSGTQYF
clone_size: .; cdr3_length: 13; v_call: TRBV27; j_call: TRBJ1-2; d_call: .; cdr3_nt: TGTGCCAGCGGGGACCCCCCCTCCTATGGCTACACCTTC; cdr3_aa: CASGDPPSYGYTF
clone_size: .; cdr3_length: 11; v_call: TRBV29-1; j_call: TRBJ2-7; d_call: .; cdr3_nt: TGCAGCGTTGAAGAGGGCCGCGAGCAGTACTTC; cdr3_aa: CSVEEGREQYF
clone_size: .; cdr3_length: 14; v_call: TRBV6-2/TRBV6-3; j_call: TRBJ1-4; d_call: .; cdr3_nt: TGTGCCAGCACTTACAGGGCACCCGATGGGAAATTGTTTTTT; cdr3_aa: CASTYRAPDGKLFF
clone_size: .; cdr3_length: 14; v_call: TRBV6-5; j_call: TRBJ1-2; d_call: .; cdr3_nt: TGTGCCAGCTGGGGGTGGGAGAGGGCCTATGGCTACACCTTC; cdr3_aa: CASWGWERAYGYTF
clone_size: .; cdr3_length: 13; v_call: TRBV30; j_call: TRBJ1-1; d_call: .; cdr3_nt: TGTGCCTGGAGTGTACAGGTGAACACTGAAGCTTTCTTT; cdr3_aa: CAWSVQVNTEAFF
clone_size: few; cdr3_length: 12; v_call: TRBV5-1; j_call: TRBJ1-3; d_call: .; cdr3_nt: TGCGCCAGCAGCTTGAAGGGAAACACCATATATTTT; cdr3_aa: CASSLKGNTIYF
clone_size: .; cdr3_length: 14; v_call: TRBV6-5; j_call: TRBJ2-3; d_call: .; cdr3_nt: TGTGCCAGCAGTCCCCTAGTAAATACAGATACGCAGTATTTT; cdr3_aa: CASSPLVNTDTQYF
clone_size: .; cdr3_length: 18; v_call: TRBV6-4; j_call: TRBJ2-1; d_call: TRBD2; cdr3_nt: TGTGCCAGCAGTGGCCGTCTTATCCTAGCGGGGCTTCCCAATGAGCAGTTCTTC; cdr3_aa: CASSGRLILAGLPNEQFF
clone_size: .; cdr3_length: 14; v_call: TRBV18; j_call: TRBJ2-5; d_call: TRBD1; cdr3_nt: TGTGCCAGCTCGTCAGGGGGCGGGATGGAGACCCAGTACTTC; cdr3_aa: CASSSGGGMETQYF
clone_size: .; cdr3_length: 11; v_call: TRBV28; j_call: TRBJ2-7; d_call: .; cdr3_nt: TGTGCCAGCAGTTCCGCTAACGAGCAGTACTTC; cdr3_aa: CASSSANEQYF
clone_size: .; cdr3_length: 12; v_call: TRBV11-2; j_call: TRBJ2-7; d_call: .; cdr3_nt: TGTGCCAGCAGCTTAGATCCCTACGAGCAGTACTTC; cdr3_aa: CASSLDPYEQYF
clone_size: few; cdr3_length: 13; v_call: TRBV5-1; j_call: TRBJ2-7; d_call: .; cdr3_nt: TGCGCCAGCAGCCCCGGGGGTGCCTACGAGCAGTACTTC; cdr3_aa: CASSPGGAYEQYF
clone_size: .; cdr3_length: 13; v_call: TRBV30; j_call: TRBJ2-3; d_call: .; cdr3_nt: TGTGCCTGGAGGGGGGCTAGCACAGATACGCAGTATTTT; cdr3_aa: CAWRGASTDTQYF
clone_size: .; cdr3_length: 14; v_call: TRBV4-1; j_call: TRBJ2-7; d_call: .; cdr3_nt: TGCGCCAGCAGCCGCCCAGGAAACTCCTACGAGCAGTACTTC; cdr3_aa: CASSRPGNSYEQYF
clone_size: .; cdr3_length: 17; v_call: TRBV19; j_call: TRBJ2-1; d_call: TRBD2; cdr3_nt: TGTGCCAGTAAGGTGCAGTCACCGGGACTAGCGGGCAATGAGCAGTTCTTC; cdr3_aa: CASKVQSPGLAGNEQFF
clone_size: .; cdr3_length: 15; v_call: TRBV18; j_call: TRBJ2-1; d_call: .; cdr3_nt: TGTGCCAGCCAACCAAGCACTAGTGCCTACAATGAGCAGTTCTTC; cdr3_aa: CASQPSTSAYNEQFF
clone_size: once; cdr3_length: 15; v_call: TRBV7-2; j_call: TRBJ2-5; d_call: TRBD2; cdr3_nt: TGTGCCAGCAGCGTAAATAGCGGGGTACAAGAGACCCAGTACTTC; cdr3_aa: CASSVNSGVQETQYF
clone_size: once; cdr3_length: 16; v_call: TRBV2; j_call: TRBJ2-5; d_call: .; cdr3_nt: TGTGCCAGCAGTGAACGAGGGGACTGGGGAGGAGAGACCCAGTACTTC; cdr3_aa: CASSERGDWGGETQYF
clone_size: .; cdr3_length: 17; v_call: TRBV6-6; j_call: TRBJ2-7; d_call: TRBD2; cdr3_nt: TGTGCCAGCAGTCAACGGACTAGCGGGAGGGCCGGATACGAGCAGTACTTC; cdr3_aa: CASSQRTSGRAGYEQYF
clone_size: once; cdr3_length: 16; v_call: TRBV4-1; j_call: TRBJ2-3; d_call: TRBD2; cdr3_nt: TGCGCCAGCAGCCAAGACGTAGCGGGAGGATCAGATACGCAGTATTTT; cdr3_aa: CASSQDVAGGSDTQYF
clone_size: .; cdr3_length: 14; v_call: TRBV19; j_call: TRBJ2-2; d_call: TRBD2; cdr3_nt: TGTGCCAGTAGTCTAGCGGGAGGAAGCGGGGAGCTGTTTTTT; cdr3_aa: CASSLAGGSGELFF
clone_size: .; cdr3_length: 13; v_call: TRBV28; j_call: TRBJ2-1; d_call: TRBD1; cdr3_nt: TGTGCCAGCAGCCGGACAGGTAACAATGAGCAGTTCTTC; cdr3_aa: CASSRTGNNEQFF
clone_size: .; cdr3_length: 18; v_call: TRBV11-2; j_call: TRBJ2-2; d_call: TRBD1; cdr3_nt: TGTGCCAGCAGATACAGGGGGCTCTCTATATCGTCGACCGGGGAGCTGTTTTTT; cdr3_aa: CASRYRGLSISSTGELFF
clone_size: .; cdr3_length: 11; v_call: TRBV5-3; j_call: TRBJ2-7; d_call: .; cdr3_nt: TGTGCCAGCTTCCCCCAGAGGGAGCAGTACTTC; cdr3_aa: CASFPQREQYF
clone_size: .; cdr3_length: 15; v_call: TRBV28; j_call: TRBJ2-7; d_call: TRBD1; cdr3_nt: TGTGCCAGCAGTTTGGGACAGGGGATCTCCTACGAGCAGTACTTC; cdr3_aa: CASSLGQGISYEQYF
clone_size: .; cdr3_length: 21; v_call: TRBV27; j_call: TRBJ2-7; d_call: TRBD2; cdr3_nt: TGTGCCAGCAGGAGGGGCAGGGGGCAAGGGACTAGCGGGAGGGCCGGGTACGAGCAGTACTTC; cdr3_aa: CASRRGRGQGTSGRAGYEQYF
clone_size: .; cdr3_length: 14; v_call: TRBV27; j_call: TRBJ1-4; d_call: .; cdr3_nt: TGTGCCAGCGCCGGAGTTGCAACTAATGAAAAACTGTTTTTT; cdr3_aa: CASAGVATNEKLFF
clone_size: .; cdr3_length: 12; v_call: TRBV6-4; j_call: TRBJ2-3; d_call: .; cdr3_nt: TGTGCCAGCAGTGTCCACGGAGATACGCAGTATTTT; cdr3_aa: CASSVHGDTQYF
clone_size: once; cdr3_length: 16; v_call: TRBV5-1; j_call: TRBJ2-1; d_call: .; cdr3_nt: TGCGCCAGCAGCCCAAGACTCTACAGCTCCTACAATGAGCAGTTCTTC; cdr3_aa: CASSPRLYSSYNEQFF
clone_size: .; cdr3_length: 14; v_call: TRBV4-3; j_call: TRBJ2-7; d_call: .; cdr3_nt: TGCGCCAGCAGCCCGCAAGCAGACAACAACGAGCAGTACTTC; cdr3_aa: CASSPQADNNEQYF
clone_size: .; cdr3_length: 14; v_call: TRBV28; j_call: TRBJ1-1; d_call: .; cdr3_nt: TGTGCCAGCAGTTTACGACTGATGAACACTGAAGCTTTCTTT; cdr3_aa: CASSLRLMNTEAFF
clone_size: .; cdr3_length: 16; v_call: TRBV18; j_call: TRBJ2-2; d_call: .; cdr3_nt: TGTGCCAGCTCACCAAATAACAGGAGAGGCACCGGGGAGCTGTTTTTT; cdr3_aa: CASSPNNRRGTGELFF
clone_size: .; cdr3_length: 15; v_call: TRBV11-2; j_call: TRBJ1-1; d_call: .; cdr3_nt: TGTGCCAGCAGCTTATCGGGGGGTCTGAACACTGAAGCTTTCTTT; cdr3_aa: CASSLSGGLNTEAFF
clone_size: few; cdr3_length: 17; v_call: TRBV10-3; j_call: TRBJ2-7; d_call: TRBD2; cdr3_nt: TGTGCCATCCTGCGGACTAGCGGGAGTACCGCCTTGGGGGAGCAGTACTTC; cdr3_aa: CAILRTSGSTALGEQYF
clone_size: .; cdr3_length: 14; v_call: TRBV30; j_call: TRBJ1-6; d_call: TRBD1; cdr3_nt: TGTGCCTGGCACCGGGACAGGGGTAATTCACCCCTCCACTTT; cdr3_aa: CAWHRDRGNSPLHF